This T cell receptor (beta chain) is from a study of blood T cell repertoires in COVID-19. Measured with immunoSEQ multiplex PCR; TCRdb has only the in-frame clones, and not every one. Of about 140,000 clones in the sample, over 80% were seen once. Per the germline V gene, CDR1 is KGHSH and CDR2 is LQKENI. The CDR3 consists of 16 residues. Between the trimmed V and J ends, which lost 2 bases and 2 bases, there was a span of 15 bases. V and J are TRBV18 and TRBJ1-1, with D possibly being TRBD1 (6 bases). The source of this sequence is a man in his sixties with active or convalescent COVID-19. Sequenced sample: peripheral blood. The CDR3: CASSPSLNRVNTEAFF. CDR3 nucleotides: TGTGCCAGCTCACCATCGCTGAACAGGGTTAACACTGAAGCTTTCTTT.